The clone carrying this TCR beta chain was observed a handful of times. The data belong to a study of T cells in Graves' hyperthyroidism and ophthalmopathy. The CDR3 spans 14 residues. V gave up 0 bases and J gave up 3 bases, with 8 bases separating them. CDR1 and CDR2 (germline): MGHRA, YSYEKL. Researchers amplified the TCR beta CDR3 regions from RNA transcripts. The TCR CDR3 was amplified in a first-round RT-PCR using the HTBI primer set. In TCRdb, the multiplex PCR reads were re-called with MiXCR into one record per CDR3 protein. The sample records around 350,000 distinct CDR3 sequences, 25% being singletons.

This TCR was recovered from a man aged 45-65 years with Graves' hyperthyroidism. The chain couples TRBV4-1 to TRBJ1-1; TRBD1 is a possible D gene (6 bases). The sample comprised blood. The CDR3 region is CASSQDRGDTEAFF. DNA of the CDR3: TGCGCCAGCAGCCAAGATAGGGGGGACACTGAAGCTTTCTTT.